A selection of T cell receptor beta chains follows, all from one sample in a study of cytotoxic CD8 clonotypes in ibrutinib-treated CLL. Using immunoSEQ multiplex PCR, the repertoire was profiled, and TCRdb retains in-frame clones only, with some absent. The sample lists 200,000 to 250,000 clones, roughly 65% occurring once. This specimen was PBMCs, taken after 12 months of ibrutinib treatment. Receptors originate from a human donor with chronic lymphocytic leukemia. Each CDR3 is given with its conserved first and last residue. The order of the fields is D gene, clone size, V gene, J gene, CDR3 protein, CDR3 DNA. The D gene is left open where the match is weak. Expanded clones are given a class, and other clones once, few, many or no size at all.

D: NA
size: NA
V: TRBV6-5
J: TRBJ2-1
CDR3: CASSYEAAYNEQFF
DNA: TGTGCCAGCAGTTATGAGGCAGCTTACAATGAGCAGTTCTTC

D: TRBD1
size: once
V: TRBV4-3
J: TRBJ2-7
CDR3: CASSQATGTASYEQYF
DNA: TGCGCCAGCAGCCAAGCAACTGGGACAGCTTCCTACGAGCAGTACTTC

D: NA
size: NA
V: TRBV7-8
J: TRBJ2-1
CDR3: CASSLRLSASYNEQFF
DNA: TGTGCCAGCAGCTTAAGATTGTCGGCATCCTACAATGAGCAGTTCTTC

D: TRBD2
size: NA
V: TRBV4-2
J: TRBJ2-3
CDR3: CASSQEAGGFGLTDTQYF
DNA: TGTGCCAGCAGCCAAGAAGCGGGAGGCTTTGGCCTCACAGATACGCAGTATTTT

D: NA
size: NA
V: TRBV12-5
J: TRBJ1-1
CDR3: CASGTGLLNTEAFF
DNA: TGTGCTAGTGGTACGGGACTGCTGAACACTGAAGCTTTCTTT

D: NA
size: NA
V: TRBV21-1
J: TRBJ1-1
CDR3: CASRPTPSQVIDTEAFF
DNA: TGTGCCAGCAGACCTACCCCAAGCCAGGTTATCGACACTGAAGCTTTCTTT

D: TRBD1
size: NA
V: TRBV5-6
J: TRBJ1-1
CDR3: CASSLQGGNTEAFF
DNA: TGTGCCAGCAGCTTACAGGGGGGGAACACTGAAGCTTTCTTT

D: TRBD1
size: NA
V: TRBV7-6
J: TRBJ1-6
CDR3: CASSLRDRGGNSPLHF
DNA: TGTGCCAGCAGCCTCCGGGACAGGGGAGGTAATTCACCCCTCCACTTT

D: TRBD2
size: NA
V: TRBV10-3
J: TRBJ2-1
CDR3: CAISGRLAGGNEQFF
DNA: TGTGCCATCAGTGGCCGGCTAGCGGGGGGAAATGAGCAGTTCTTC

D: TRBD2
size: many
V: TRBV7-9
J: TRBJ2-3
CDR3: CASSLTGGADTQYF
DNA: TGTGCCAGCAGCTTAACGGGAGGGGCAGATACGCAGTATTTT

D: NA
size: NA
V: TRBV5-1
J: TRBJ2-7
CDR3: CASSLSAGRLLREQYF
DNA: TGCGCCAGCAGCTTGAGCGCGGGTAGGCTCCTCCGGGAGCAGTACTTC

D: NA
size: NA
V: TRBV30
J: TRBJ1-1
CDR3: CAWSSSGLTEAFF
DNA: TGTGCCTGGAGTTCATCAGGACTCACTGAAGCTTTCTTT

D: NA
size: NA
V: TRBV7-9
J: TRBJ2-7
CDR3: CASSQNGISLGGEQYF
DNA: TGTGCCAGCAGCCAAAACGGGATATCTCTCGGGGGCGAGCAGTACTTC

D: TRBD2
size: NA
V: TRBV30
J: TRBJ2-7
CDR3: CAWSVGGKGYEQYF
DNA: TGTGCCTGGAGTGTGGGGGGGAAGGGCTACGAGCAGTACTTC

D: NA
size: NA
V: TRBV7-2
J: TRBJ2-1
CDR3: CASSLVGGGRNEQFF
DNA: TGTGCCAGCAGCTTAGTAGGGGGAGGCCGTAATGAGCAGTTCTTC

D: NA
size: NA
V: TRBV9
J: TRBJ1-1
CDR3: CASSRDLDPGEAFF
DNA: TGTGCCAGCAGCCGGGACCTCGATCCAGGTGAAGCTTTCTTT

D: TRBD2
size: NA
V: TRBV5-1
J: TRBJ2-3
CDR3: CASSSSGTTDTQYF
DNA: TGCGCCAGCAGCTCTAGCGGGACCACAGATACGCAGTATTTT

D: NA
size: NA
V: TRBV2
J: TRBJ2-7
CDR3: CASCPQGWSYEQYF
DNA: TGTGCCAGCTGCCCCCAGGGTTGGTCCTACGAGCAGTACTTC

D: NA
size: NA
V: TRBV9
J: TRBJ2-6
CDR3: CASSVATSGANVLTF
DNA: TGTGCCAGCAGCGTAGCTACCTCTGGGGCCAACGTCCTGACTTTC

D: NA
size: NA
V: TRBV27
J: TRBJ1-4
CDR3: CASSLLGIGNEKLFF
DNA: TGTGCCAGCAGTTTATTGGGGATTGGGAATGAAAAACTGTTTTTT

D: TRBD2
size: NA
V: TRBV6-1
J: TRBJ2-2
CDR3: CASSEALGLARIGELFF
DNA: TGTGCCAGCAGTGAAGCACTCGGACTAGCTAGAATCGGGGAGCTGTTTTTT

D: NA
size: NA
V: TRBV10-1
J: TRBJ1-1
CDR3: CASSRAIGNTEAFF
DNA: TGCGCCAGCAGTAGGGCGATCGGGAACACTGAAGCTTTCTTT

D: NA
size: NA
V: TRBV30
J: TRBJ2-3
CDR3: CAWSAWAVVGTDTQYF
DNA: TGTGCCTGGAGTGCCTGGGCCGTAGTGGGCACAGATACGCAGTATTTT

D: NA
size: few
V: TRBV27
J: TRBJ2-1
CDR3: CASSIVDAVDNEQFF
DNA: TGTGCCAGCAGTATCGTAGATGCGGTGGACAATGAGCAGTTCTTC

D: NA
size: few
V: TRBV29-1
J: TRBJ1-2
CDR3: CSVEPPRGHGYTF
DNA: TGCAGCGTTGAACCTCCCCGGGGGCATGGCTACACCTTC

D: NA
size: NA
V: TRBV30
J: TRBJ1-2
CDR3: CAWSTTGIDGYTF
DNA: TGTGCCTGGAGTACTACAGGAATCGATGGCTACACCTTC

D: NA
size: NA
V: TRBV18
J: TRBJ1-1
CDR3: CASSPPQVGGTEAFF
DNA: TGTGCCAGCTCACCACCGCAGGTCGGGGGCACTGAAGCTTTCTTT

D: NA
size: NA
V: TRBV7-9
J: TRBJ2-7
CDR3: CASSRTAESYEQYF
DNA: TGTGCCAGCAGCCGGACAGCGGAATCCTACGAGCAGTACTTC

D: NA
size: NA
V: TRBV29-1
J: TRBJ1-2
CDR3: CSVSGAYGYTF
DNA: TGCAGCGTGTCAGGGGCATATGGCTACACCTTC

D: TRBD1
size: NA
V: TRBV4-2
J: TRBJ1-5
CDR3: CASSQVPGTADGVPQHF
DNA: TGTGCCAGCAGCCAAGTCCCCGGGACAGCCGATGGGGTTCCCCAGCATTTT

D: NA
size: NA
V: TRBV7-8
J: TRBJ1-4
CDR3: CASSFQANEKLFF
DNA: TGTGCCAGCAGCTTTCAAGCTAATGAAAAACTGTTTTTT

D: NA
size: NA
V: TRBV30
J: TRBJ2-3
CDR3: CAWSKGHDKGDTQYF
DNA: TGTGCCTGGAGTAAGGGACATGACAAGGGAGATACGCAGTATTTT

D: NA
size: NA
V: TRBV7-8
J: TRBJ1-5
CDR3: CASRTDADNQPQHF
DNA: TGTGCCAGCAGGACCGACGCGGACAATCAGCCCCAGCATTTT

D: TRBD2
size: NA
V: TRBV7-3
J: TRBJ2-2
CDR3: CASSNRTRVTGELFF
DNA: TGTGCCAGCAGCAACCGGACTAGGGTCACCGGGGAGCTGTTTTTT

D: NA
size: NA
V: TRBV2
J: TRBJ2-4
CDR3: CAGYDSLNIQYF
DNA: TGTGCCGGTTACGATTCGCTAAACATTCAGTACTTC

D: NA
size: NA
V: TRBV5-4
J: TRBJ1-6
CDR3: CASSLRGNNSPLHF
DNA: TGTGCCAGCAGCTTGAGGGGGAATAATTCACCCCTCCACTTT

D: TRBD1
size: once
V: TRBV6-1
J: TRBJ1-5
CDR3: CASSRDSSNQPQHF
DNA: TGTGCCAGCAGCCGGGACAGTAGCAATCAGCCCCAGCATTTT

D: NA
size: NA
V: TRBV4-2
J: TRBJ1-5
CDR3: CASSQDAGGRSQPQHF
DNA: TGTGCCAGCAGCCAAGATGCCGGGGGCCGAAGTCAGCCCCAGCATTTT

D: TRBD1
size: few
V: TRBV28
J: TRBJ1-1
CDR3: CAVSGGWNTEAFF
DNA: TGTGCCGTCTCAGGGGGGTGGAACACTGAAGCTTTCTTT

D: NA
size: NA
V: TRBV27
J: TRBJ2-2
CDR3: CASTPGSGPGELFF
DNA: TGTGCCAGCACTCCGGGGAGCGGCCCCGGGGAGCTGTTTTTT

D: TRBD1
size: NA
V: TRBV2
J: TRBJ1-3
CDR3: CASKGQGLSGNTIYF
DNA: TGTGCCAGCAAAGGACAGGGACTCTCTGGAAACACCATATATTTT